A selection of T cell receptor beta chains follows, all from one sample in a study of early T cells in non-severe SARS-CoV-2 infection. One entry per CDR3 protein, called by TCRdb with MiXCR from the 5' RACE reads. The sample holds 35,000 to 45,000 distinct CDR3 sequences, around 6.3% seen once. Specimen: whole blood, collected at baseline. The receptors shown here come from an adult who was a healthcare worker with PCR-confirmed SARS-CoV-2 infection or an uninfected control (not recorded which). CDR3s include the opening cysteine and the closing phenylalanine or tryptophan. D genes are given only for firm matches.

TRBJ1-2,TRBV28,-,CASSLLGRSYGYTF
TRBJ2-5,TRBV7-2,TRBD2,CASSFIPGVAGRPQETQYF
TRBJ2-5,TRBV5-5,-,CASSLLSLIQETQYF
TRBJ2-5,TRBV5-4,-,CASNRDQETQYF
TRBJ2-1,TRBV15,-,CATSRRTDYNEQFF
TRBJ2-3,TRBV19,-,CASSIDVGDTQYF
TRBJ1-2,TRBV30,-,CVWSRQGNNYGYTF
TRBJ1-5,TRBV7-2,-,CASSPRKGDQPQHF
TRBJ1-2,TRBV19,-,CASSMGKLGYTF
TRBJ1-1,TRBV12-3/TRBV12-4,TRBD1,CASTRQGNTEAFF
TRBJ1-5,TRBV10-2,-,CASSEDLISNQPQHF
TRBJ1-2,TRBV6-1,TRBD1,CASTGQGWAYGYTF
TRBJ1-2,TRBV19,-,CASTSGRRGYTF
TRBJ1-1,TRBV11-2,-,CASSFSPWGGEYAEAFF
TRBJ1-6,TRBV3-1,-,CASSLQAYNSPLHF
TRBJ2-5,TRBV7-2,TRBD2,CASSLGGGRLETQYF
TRBJ2-3,TRBV29-1,-,CSARLVSGSGWTDTQYF
TRBJ2-3,TRBV7-9,TRBD1,CASSPGTGGVIWRTDTQYF
TRBJ2-1,TRBV12-3/TRBV12-4,TRBD2,CASSIAGSSYNEQFF